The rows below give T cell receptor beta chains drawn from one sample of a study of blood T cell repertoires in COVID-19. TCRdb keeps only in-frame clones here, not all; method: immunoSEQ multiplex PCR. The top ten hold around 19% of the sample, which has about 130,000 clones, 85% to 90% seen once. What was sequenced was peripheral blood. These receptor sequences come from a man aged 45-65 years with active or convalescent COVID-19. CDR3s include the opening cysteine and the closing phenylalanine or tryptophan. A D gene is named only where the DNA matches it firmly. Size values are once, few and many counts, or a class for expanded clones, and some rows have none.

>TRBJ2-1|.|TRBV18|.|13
TGTGCCAGCTCACGGTCTCAGAACAATGAGCAGTTCTTC
CASSRSQNNEQFF
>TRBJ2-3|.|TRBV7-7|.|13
TGTGCCAGCAGCTTAGACTACACAGATACGCAGTATTTT
CASSLDYTDTQYF
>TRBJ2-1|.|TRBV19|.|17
TGTGCCAGTAGTAGCTCCGTATCGGGATTATCCTACAATGAGCAGTTCTTC
CASSSSVSGLSYNEQFF
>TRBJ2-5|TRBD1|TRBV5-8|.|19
TGTGCCAGCAGCGATGGTGGACGGAACAGGGGCCGCATACAAGAGACCCAGTACTTC
CASSDGGRNRGRIQETQYF
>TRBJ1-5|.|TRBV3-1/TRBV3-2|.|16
TGTGCCAGCAGTCCTACAGGGATTTATAGCAATCAGCCCCAGCATTTT
CASSPTGIYSNQPQHF
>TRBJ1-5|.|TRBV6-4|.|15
TGTGCCAGCCCTCGTTGGGAGAGATGGGATCAGCCCCAGCATTTT
CASPRWERWDQPQHF
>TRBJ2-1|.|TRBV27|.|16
TGTGCCAGCAGTTCTAATTCCTACGGAGGATTGGGTGAGCAGTTCTTC
CASSSNSYGGLGEQFF
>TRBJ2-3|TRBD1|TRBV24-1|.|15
TGTGCCACCAGTGATTCAGGGGGCGGGGCAGATACGCAGTATTTT
CATSDSGGGADTQYF
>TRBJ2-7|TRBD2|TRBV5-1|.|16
TGCGCCAGCAGCTTTGTAAGCGGGGGGGCAGGAAAAGAGCAGTACTTC
CASSFVSGGAGKEQYF
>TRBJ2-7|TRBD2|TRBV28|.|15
TGTGCCAGCAGTTTTCTGTCTAGCGGCGCCTACGAGCAGTACTTC
CASSFLSSGAYEQYF
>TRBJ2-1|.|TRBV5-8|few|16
TGTGCCAGCAGCTATCTGGCGGGACAGTCCATCAATGAGCAGTTCTTC
CASSYLAGQSINEQFF
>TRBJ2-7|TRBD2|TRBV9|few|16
TGTGCCAGCAGCGGGAAACTAGCGGGAGGCAGCTACGAGCAGTACTTC
CASSGKLAGGSYEQYF
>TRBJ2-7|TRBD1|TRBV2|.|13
TGTGCCAGCAGTGAAGCCACAGGGGGCGAGCAGTACTTC
CASSEATGGEQYF
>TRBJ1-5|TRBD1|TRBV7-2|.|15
TGTGCCAGCAGCCTATATACAGGGGCGAATCAGCCCCAGCATTTT
CASSLYTGANQPQHF
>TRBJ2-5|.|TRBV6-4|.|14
TGTGCCAGCAGTGAGCAGTACCCCCGAGAGACCCAGTACTTC
CASSEQYPRETQYF
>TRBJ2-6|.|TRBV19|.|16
TGTGCCAGTAGTATAGATACGGTATCTGGGGCCAACGTCCTGACTTTC
CASSIDTVSGANVLTF
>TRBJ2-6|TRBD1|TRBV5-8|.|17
TGTGCCAGCAGCCCTTGGTCAGGGGGCTCTGGGGCCAACGTCCTGACTTTC
CASSPWSGGSGANVLTF
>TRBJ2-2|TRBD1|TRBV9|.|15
TGTGCCAGCAGCGTAGCTCGGACAGGGAAAGGGGAGCTGTTTTTT
CASSVARTGKGELFF
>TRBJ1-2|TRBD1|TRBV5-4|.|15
TGTGCCAGCAGCCTTGGACAGGGGGCTGGCTATGGCTACACCTTC
CASSLGQGAGYGYTF
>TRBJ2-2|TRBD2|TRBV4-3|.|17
TGCGCCAGCAGCCGAGGGACTAGCGGGGGGAGTCCCGGGGAGCTGTTTTTT
CASSRGTSGGSPGELFF
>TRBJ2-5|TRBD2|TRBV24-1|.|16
TGTGCCACCAGTGATGCACCGGGGGGGGTAGCAGAGACCCAGTACTTC
CATSDAPGGVAETQYF
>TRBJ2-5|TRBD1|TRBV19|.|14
TGTGCCAGTACCTCAGGACAGGGAATAGAGACCCAGTACTTC
CASTSGQGIETQYF
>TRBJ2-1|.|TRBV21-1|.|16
TGTGCCAGCAGCTTCGACGGGCTAGCGGCAAACAATGAGCAGTTCTTC
CASSFDGLAANNEQFF
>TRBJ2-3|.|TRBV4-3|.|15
TGCGCCAGCAGCCAAGCAGACACGAACACAGATACGCAGTATTTT
CASSQADTNTDTQYF
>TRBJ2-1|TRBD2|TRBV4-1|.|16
TGCGCCAGCAGCCGCCTACCAGGGACTAAATACAATGAGCAGTTCTTC
CASSRLPGTKYNEQFF
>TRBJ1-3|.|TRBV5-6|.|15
TGTGCCAGCAGCTTGGTACAGAGCTCTGGAAACACCATATATTTT
CASSLVQSSGNTIYF
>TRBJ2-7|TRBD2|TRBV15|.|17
TGTGCCACCAGCAGAGAAGCGCTAGCGGGGGAGGGGGGCGAGCAGTACTTC
CATSREALAGEGGEQYF
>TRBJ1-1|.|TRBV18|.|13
TGTGCCAGCTCACCAGGGGCCCACACTGAAGCTTTCTTT
CASSPGAHTEAFF
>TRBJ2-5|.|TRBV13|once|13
TGTGCCAGCAGCTTTCGGGTCCAAGAGACCCAGTACTTC
CASSFRVQETQYF